The sequence of this T cell receptor (beta chain) was determined in a study of T cell responses to AZD1222 COVID-19 vaccine. General study findings and limits: Clonal diversity was possibly underestimated; the donors were predominantly white British and more often female. Variant regions that are unmutated are reportedly the target of nearly half of spike-specific TCRs.

The method was immunoSEQ multiplex PCR; TCRdb's version includes in-frame clones alone and lacks a portion of them. Of some 120,000 clones in the sample, approximately 86% were seen once. Per the germline V gene, CDR1 is SEHNR and CDR2 is FQNEAQ (reference sequence). J lost 7 bases, V lost 3 bases, and 12 bases had no gene match. The CDR3 consists of 16 residues. A remark on this clone: What it recognizes is unknown.

The receptor comes from an adult in good health. The specimen was peripheral blood, collected on day 0 of AZD1222 vaccination. The chain has TRBV7-9 and TRBJ1-2, with 9 bases aligning to TRBD1. CDR3 region: CASSFGRTGVFSGYTF. CDR3 DNA sequence: TGTGCCAGCAGCTTTGGGCGGACAGGGGTCTTCTCTGGCTACACCTTC. The whole variable domain, remainder taken from reference TRBV7-9 and TRBJ1-2, is DTGVSQNPRHKITKRGQNVTFRCDPISEHNRLYWYRQTLGQGPEFLTYFQNEAQLEKSRLLSDRFSAERPKGSFSTLEIQRTEQGDSAMYLCASSFGRTGVFSGYTFGSGTRLTVV.